Detailed here is one T cell receptor (beta chain). The data were taken from a study of radiation and T cells in renal cell carcinoma. Time point meaning: blood 4 weeks post-SBRT, at nephrectomy. Treatment meaning: 15 Gy SBRT to primary tumor, nephrectomy 4 weeks later. This renal cell carcinoma was of the clear cell type. Libraries were prepared by immunoSEQ multiplex PCR; TCRdb keeps only in-frame clonotypes and omits some of them. The sample includes about 90,000 clones, 70% to 90% of them seen just once. V shed 3 bases and J shed 8 bases, with 25 bases lying between them. Per the germline V gene, CDR1 is SGHTA and CDR2 is FQGNSA. The CDR3 loop spans 17 amino acids.

This sequence originates from a man aged 50-59 years with renal cell carcinoma. V and J are TRBV7-2 and TRBJ1-2; possible D gene TRBD1, 5 bases. Sequenced material: blood, taken from a patient whose treatment included radiotherapy and nephrectomy. CDR3 nucleotides: TGTGCCAGCAGCTTTCTGGTGGGGACGGGTCTACGGGAGGGCTACACCTTC. It specifies CASSFLVGTGLREGYTF.